Listed below are T cell receptor beta chains from one sample, sequenced in a study of identical twins. TCRdb analysed the 5' RACE reads with MiXCR anew, one entry per CDR3 protein. This sample carries around 490,000 distinct CDR3 sequences, 14% of them seen once, and the ten largest clones take approximately 1%. These data are also associated with another study on yellow fever vaccine responses in identical twins.

The specimen sequenced was CD4+ T cells sorted from blood. These receptors all come from a woman aged 18-29 years in good health. CDR3s include the opening cysteine and the closing phenylalanine or tryptophan. A D gene is named only where the DNA matches it firmly. Where a row states a size, it is once, few, many or the class of an expanded clone; other rows omit it.

clone_size,d_call,cdr3_length,v_call,j_call,cdr3_nt,cdr3_aa
few,NA,12,TRBV20-1,TRBJ2-7,TGCAGTGCTAGACTCGGACCCTACGAGCAGTACTTC,CSARLGPYEQYF
NA,TRBD1,15,TRBV6-1,TRBJ2-5,TGTGCCAGCAATCGCGGGACAGGGGCTCAAGAGACCCAGTACTTC,CASNRGTGAQETQYF
few,NA,17,TRBV28,TRBJ1-5,TGTGCCAGCAGTTCCTTCGGAGGAGGGATAATCAATCAGCCCCAGCATTTT,CASSSFGGGIINQPQHF
NA,NA,16,TRBV10-3,TRBJ2-6,TGTGCCATCAGTGAGGGAACAGGGAGCGGGGCCAACGTCCTGACTTTC,CAISEGTGSGANVLTF
few,TRBD1,13,TRBV5-4,TRBJ1-2,TGTGCCAGCAGGGACAGGGGGACCTATGGCTACACCTTC,CASRDRGTYGYTF
NA,TRBD2,14,TRBV30,TRBJ2-7,TGTGCTTGGAGGGGACTAGCGGGAATTAACGAGCAGTACTTC,CAWRGLAGINEQYF
NA,NA,15,TRBV5-1,TRBJ2-3,TGCGCCAGCAGCTCCGGGCAGGGAAGCCCAGATACGCAGTATTTT,CASSSGQGSPDTQYF
NA,NA,13,TRBV18,TRBJ2-7,TGTGCCAGCTCACGGGACAATAAGGACGAGCAGTACTTC,CASSRDNKDEQYF
NA,NA,13,TRBV7-2,TRBJ2-2,TGTGCCAGCAGCTTGACATATACCGGGGAGCTGTTTTTT,CASSLTYTGELFF
many,TRBD2,14,TRBV29-1,TRBJ2-1,TGCAGCGTTGAAGGCGGGAGGGCCGTCAATGAGCAGTTCTTC,CSVEGGRAVNEQFF
few,NA,16,TRBV19,TRBJ2-1,TGTGCCACTACACCCCGCCAGAGCAGGGAGTACAATGAGCAGTTCTTC,CATTPRQSREYNEQFF
NA,TRBD1,14,TRBV28,TRBJ1-2,TGTGCCAGCAGGTCGGACAGGTTATCCCATGGCTACACCTTC,CASRSDRLSHGYTF
few,NA,16,TRBV20-1,TRBJ2-1,TGCAGTGCTAGAGCTTTCGCGACTGGCTCCTACAATGAGCAGTTCTTC,CSARAFATGSYNEQFF
few,NA,16,TRBV20-1,TRBJ2-7,TGCAGTGCTCAAACTCTAGGGACCAGTGGTTCCTACGAGCAGTACTTC,CSAQTLGTSGSYEQYF
few,TRBD2,17,TRBV5-1,TRBJ2-7,TGCGCCAGCAGCTTGGAACCCTCTCGGAGCGGGAGCTACGAGCAGTACTTC,CASSLEPSRSGSYEQYF
many,NA,13,TRBV12-3/TRBV12-4,TRBJ2-7,TGTGCCAGCAGCCCCGGACCCCCCAAGGAGCAGTACTTC,CASSPGPPKEQYF
NA,TRBD2,18,TRBV19,TRBJ2-2,TGTGCCAGTACCCCCATGTTGGTAGCGGGTCTGATCACCGGGGAGCTGTTTTTT,CASTPMLVAGLITGELFF
NA,TRBD2,16,TRBV20-1,TRBJ2-3,TGCAGTGCTACCCCCGGTAGCGGGGGGAACACAGATACGCAGTATTTT,CSATPGSGGNTDTQYF
many,NA,15,TRBV7-8,TRBJ2-1,TGTGCCAGCAGCTCGATGGGTAAAGCGTACAATGAGCAGTTCTTC,CASSSMGKAYNEQFF
NA,NA,15,TRBV29-1,TRBJ2-1,TGCAGCGTTGAAGGGACATCTCAGAGGGTGAATGAGCAGTTCTTC,CSVEGTSQRVNEQFF
NA,TRBD2,15,TRBV4-3,TRBJ2-7,TGCGCCAGCAGCCAAGAGGCGGGAGTGTTGGACGAGCAGTACTTC,CASSQEAGVLDEQYF
few,TRBD1,18,TRBV4-2,TRBJ2-6,TGTGCCAGCAGCCAACCACCGGGACAGGGCACCGGGGCCAACGTCCTGACTTTC,CASSQPPGQGTGANVLTF
NA,TRBD2,15,TRBV4-1,TRBJ2-7,TGCGCCAGCAGCCAAGATCGCTGGGAGGGTTACGAGCAGTACTTC,CASSQDRWEGYEQYF
few,NA,13,TRBV3-1,TRBJ2-6,TGTGCCAGCAGCCAAAGACAGACTGGCGTCCTGACTTTC,CASSQRQTGVLTF
few,TRBD2,15,TRBV7-2,TRBJ2-1,TGTGCCAGCAGTTGGGGACTAGCGGGAAACAATGAGCAGTTCTTC,CASSWGLAGNNEQFF
NA,TRBD1,16,TRBV24-1,TRBJ2-3,TGTGCCACCAGTGACCGGGGACAGGCAAGCACAGATACGCAGTATTTT,CATSDRGQASTDTQYF
few,NA,15,TRBV27,TRBJ2-7,TGTGCCAGCAGTTTAAAGTTGGGGGCGTCCTACGAGCAGTACTTC,CASSLKLGASYEQYF
NA,NA,16,TRBV7-9,TRBJ2-2,TGTGCCAGCAGCTCACAGACCCCGGCTCGGGGCGGGGAGCTGTTTTTT,CASSSQTPARGGELFF
NA,TRBD2,17,TRBV20-1,TRBJ2-2,TGCAGTGCCCGGCCCGCTAGCGGGAGACCTGACACCGGGGAGCTGTTTTTT,CSARPASGRPDTGELFF
few,TRBD2,17,TRBV27,TRBJ2-3,TGTGCCAGCAGTACCCTCCTAGCGGGAGGTCGCACAGATACGCAGTATTTT,CASSTLLAGGRTDTQYF
NA,TRBD1,14,TRBV5-1,TRBJ2-1,TGCGCCAGCAGCTTGACCAACAGGGGTGATGAGCAGTTCTTC,CASSLTNRGDEQFF
few,TRBD1,14,TRBV2,TRBJ2-3,TGTGCCAGCAGTCCGACAGGGGTCACAGATACGCAGTATTTT,CASSPTGVTDTQYF
NA,NA,19,TRBV28,TRBJ2-4,TGTGCCAGCAGTTTACCCACCTCCCTAAACAAGGGAGCCAAAAACATTCAGTACTTC,CASSLPTSLNKGAKNIQYF
NA,TRBD1,16,TRBV4-2,TRBJ2-6,TGTGCCAGCAGCATAACAGGGGGGTCAGGGGCCAACGTCCTGACTTTC,CASSITGGSGANVLTF
few,NA,14,TRBV7-8,TRBJ2-7,TGTGCCAGCAGCGACCGGGACACGGTCCTTGGGCAGTACTTC,CASSDRDTVLGQYF
few,NA,13,TRBV2,TRBJ2-5,TGTGCCAGCAGGATTGACAGTGCTGGGGCCCAGTACTTC,CASRIDSAGAQYF
NA,NA,11,TRBV12-3/TRBV12-4,TRBJ2-4,TGTGCCAGCAGTTTGATGAACATTCAGTACTTC,CASSLMNIQYF
few,NA,15,TRBV7-3,TRBJ2-1,TGTGCCAGCAGCTTTGGTAGTCCGGGATACAATGAGCAGTTCTTC,CASSFGSPGYNEQFF
NA,TRBD2,17,TRBV20-1,TRBJ2-2,TGCAGTGCTAGACTCGGGACTAGCGGGGGGGCCACCGGGGAGCTGTTTTTT,CSARLGTSGGATGELFF
many,TRBD1,14,TRBV27,TRBJ2-7,TGTGCCAGCAGTTTACAGCAGGGGGCGGACGAGCAGTACTTC,CASSLQQGADEQYF
few,NA,16,TRBV4-3,TRBJ2-1,TGCGCCAGCAGCCAAGGGCTCGTTTATCCCTACAATGAGCAGTTCTTC,CASSQGLVYPYNEQFF
few,NA,11,TRBV29-1,TRBJ2-5,TGCAGCGTCTACGGCGGAGAGACCCAGTACTTC,CSVYGGETQYF
NA,NA,13,TRBV3-1,TRBJ2-1,TGTGCCAGCAGCCAAGACGGGACAAGTGAGCAGTTCTTC,CASSQDGTSEQFF
many,NA,16,TRBV4-3,TRBJ1-2,TGCGCCAGCAGCCAAGCCCGAGGTAAAACTAACTATGGCTACACCTTC,CASSQARGKTNYGYTF
NA,TRBD1,14,TRBV6-1,TRBJ2-4,TGTGCCAGCACCGCGCGAGGGGGCGAAAACATTCAGTACTTC,CASTARGGENIQYF
few,NA,13,TRBV20-1,TRBJ2-5,TGCAGTGCTTTTCCCGTCGCCCAAGAGACCCAGTACTTC,CSAFPVAQETQYF
NA,TRBD1,15,TRBV12-3/TRBV12-4,TRBJ2-7,TGTGCCAGCAGTCACTCCCGGGACAGGGGCCACGAGCAGTACTTC,CASSHSRDRGHEQYF
few,TRBD2,17,TRBV13,TRBJ2-7,TGTGCCAGCAGTTTACCCTCGGGACTAGCGGGGATCGACGAGCAGTACTTC,CASSLPSGLAGIDEQYF
few,NA,13,TRBV29-1,TRBJ1-3,TGCAGTTCGGCTGACAGCTCTGGAAACACCATATATTTT,CSSADSSGNTIYF
NA,TRBD2,16,TRBV20-1,TRBJ2-3,TGCAGTGCTACCTCGGGACTAGCGAACCCCACAGATACGCAGTATTTT,CSATSGLANPTDTQYF
NA,NA,19,TRBV11-1,TRBJ1-2,TGTGCCAGCAGCTTAGCCAACCGACCAGGACACGGATCGGACTATGGCTACACCTTC,CASSLANRPGHGSDYGYTF
few,TRBD1,13,TRBV4-3,TRBJ1-1,TGCGCCAGCAGCCCCCAGAGGACAGGGGAAGCTTTCTTT,CASSPQRTGEAFF
few,NA,15,TRBV9,TRBJ2-1,TGTGCCAGCAGCGTAGAAGACAGGTTTTCCCATGAGCAGTTCTTC,CASSVEDRFSHEQFF